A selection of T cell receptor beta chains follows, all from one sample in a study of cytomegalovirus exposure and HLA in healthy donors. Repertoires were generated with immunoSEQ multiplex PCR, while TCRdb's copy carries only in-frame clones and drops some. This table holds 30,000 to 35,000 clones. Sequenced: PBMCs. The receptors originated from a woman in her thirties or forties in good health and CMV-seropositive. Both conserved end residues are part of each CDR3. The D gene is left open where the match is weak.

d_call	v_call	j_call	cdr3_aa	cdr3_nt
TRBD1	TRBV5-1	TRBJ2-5	CASSSSGQGAQETQYF	TGCGCCAGCAGCTCGTCGGGACAGGGGGCTCAAGAGACCCAGTACTTC
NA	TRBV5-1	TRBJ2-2	CASSLGTGNTGELFF	TGCGCCAGCAGCTTGGGTACAGGGAACACCGGGGAGCTGTTTTTT
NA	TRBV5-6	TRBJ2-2	CASSLLLRGELFF	TGTGCCAGCAGCTTACTCCTACGAGGGGAGCTGTTTTTT
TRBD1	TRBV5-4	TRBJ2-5	CASSWVQGGETQYF	TGTGCCAGCAGCTGGGTACAGGGGGGAGAGACCCAGTACTTC
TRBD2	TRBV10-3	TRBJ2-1	CAISASGGDNEQFF	TGTGCCATCAGTGCTAGCGGGGGGGACAATGAGCAGTTCTTC
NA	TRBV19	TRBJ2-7	CASSINAGMPYEQYF	TGTGCCAGTAGTATAAATGCAGGGATGCCCTACGAGCAGTACTTC
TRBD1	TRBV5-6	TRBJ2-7	CASSSTPTGTDEQYF	TGTGCCAGCAGCTCGACCCCGACAGGGACAGACGAGCAGTACTTC
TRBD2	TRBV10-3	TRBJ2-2	CAISEGGGSFAGELFF	TGTGCCATCAGTGAAGGTGGCGGGAGTTTTGCCGGGGAGCTGTTTTTT
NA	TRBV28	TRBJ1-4	CASRRQRYEKLFF	TGTGCCAGCAGGCGACAGAGATATGAAAAACTGTTTTTT
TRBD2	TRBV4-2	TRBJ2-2	CASSQEAGLDNTGELFF	TGTGCCAGCAGCCAAGAAGCGGGGCTAGACAACACCGGGGAGCTGTTTTTT
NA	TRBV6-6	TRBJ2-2	CASSYVRTVGTGELFF	TGTGCCAGCAGTTACGTTAGGACAGTAGGAACCGGGGAGCTGTTTTTT
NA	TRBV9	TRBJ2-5	CASSVYGTPQETQYF	TGTGCCAGCAGCGTTTACGGGACTCCCCAAGAGACCCAGTACTTC
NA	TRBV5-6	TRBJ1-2	CASSLALQGSNGYTF	TGTGCCAGCAGCTTGGCCCTCCAGGGTTCGAATGGCTACACCTTC
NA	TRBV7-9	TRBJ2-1	CASSPGDRSDEQFF	TGTGCCAGCAGCCCGGGGGACAGATCAGATGAGCAGTTCTTC
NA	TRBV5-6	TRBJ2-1	CASSPRRQYNEQFF	TGTGCCAGCAGCCCGCGAAGACAGTACAATGAGCAGTTCTTC
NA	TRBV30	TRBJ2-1	CAWRAPGTSSYNEQFF	TGTGCCTGGAGGGCCCCCGGTACTAGCTCCTACAATGAGCAGTTCTTC
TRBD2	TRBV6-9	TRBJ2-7	CASRTSGSFRGEQYF	TGTGCCAGCCGGACTAGCGGGAGCTTTCGGGGTGAGCAGTACTTC
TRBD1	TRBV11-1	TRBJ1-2	CASSLQGAGYTF	TGTGCCAGCAGCTTACAGGGGGCTGGCTACACCTTC
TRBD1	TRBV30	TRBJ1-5	CAWSVGTGGQPQHF	TGTGCCTGGAGTGTAGGGACAGGAGGCCAGCCCCAGCATTTT
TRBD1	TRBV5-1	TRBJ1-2	CASSLVWGQGREGYTF	TGCGCCAGCAGCTTGGTTTGGGGACAGGGAAGGGAAGGCTACACCTTC
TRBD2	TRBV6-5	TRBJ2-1	CASSYGGSGYNEQFF	TGTGCCAGCAGTTACGGCGGGAGTGGATACAATGAGCAGTTCTTC
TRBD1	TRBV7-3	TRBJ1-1	CASSSTGGAGTEAFF	TGTGCCAGCAGCTCAACAGGGGGCGCGGGCACTGAAGCTTTCTTT
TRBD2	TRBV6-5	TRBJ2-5	CASSYSTSEQETQYF	TGTGCCAGCAGTTACTCGACTAGCGAGCAAGAGACCCAGTACTTC